A selection of T cell receptor beta chains follows, all from one sample in a study of identical twins. Using its own MiXCR run on the 5' RACE reads, TCRdb lists one record per CDR3 protein. The table lists about 1.7 million distinct CDR3 sequences, roughly 35% of them singletons. Sequenced material: cord blood. All receptors come from a newborn girl in good health. CDR3s include the opening cysteine and the closing phenylalanine or tryptophan. D genes are given only for firm matches. Clone size is not always given. Where it is, it says once, few, many or a class for expanded clones.

v_call	clone_size	d_call	cdr3_length	j_call	cdr3_nt	cdr3_aa
TRBV12-3/TRBV12-4	NA	TRBD1	15	TRBJ2-6	TGTGCCAGCAGTTCCAGGGGGCAAGGGGCCAACGTCCTGACTTTC	CASSSRGQGANVLTF
TRBV7-2	NA	TRBD2	17	TRBJ2-1	TGTGCCAGCAGCTTACTCGGACTAGCGGGGAATTACAATGAGCAGTTCTTC	CASSLLGLAGNYNEQFF
TRBV20-1	NA	TRBD1	11	TRBJ2-3	TGCAGTTGGACAGGGAAGGATACGCAGTATTTT	CSWTGKDTQYF
TRBV20-1	NA	TRBD1	12	TRBJ1-4	TGCAGTGCAGACACAGGGGGCGAAAAACTGTTTTTT	CSADTGGEKLFF
TRBV14	NA	NA	16	TRBJ2-1	TGTGCCAGCAGCCAAGGCGGCTTCCCCACGTACAATGGGCAGTTCTTC	CASSQGGFPTYNGQFF
TRBV6-1	NA	NA	13	TRBJ1-1	TGTGCCAGCACTAAGGGAGGTGTCACTGAAGCTTTCTTT	CASTKGGVTEAFF
TRBV5-1	NA	TRBD2	14	TRBJ2-1	TGCGCCAGCAGAAGCGGGGGGGCTTCAAATGAGCAGTTCTTC	CASRSGGASNEQFF
TRBV6-4	NA	NA	15	TRBJ1-6	TGTGCCAGCAGTGAAGTGGGGGCTCCCCATTCACCCCTCCACTTT	CASSEVGAPHSPLHF
TRBV20-1	NA	TRBD1	14	TRBJ1-4	TGCAGTGCTAGAGCGCCAGGGGGTAGCGAAAAACTGTTTTTT	CSARAPGGSEKLFF
TRBV25-1	NA	NA	16	TRBJ2-7	TGTGCCAGCAGTGAATCAATAGCGTCACCTCCCTACGAGCAGTACTTC	CASSESIASPPYEQYF
TRBV20-1	NA	NA	11	TRBJ2-5	TGCAGTGCTCAACTAGGGGGGACCCAGTACTTC	CSAQLGGTQYF
TRBV20-1	few	NA	16	TRBJ1-6	TGCAGTGCAAGAGAGAGTCAGACCAGTTCAGGTTCACCCCTCCACTTT	CSARESQTSSGSPLHF
TRBV4-1	NA	NA	16	TRBJ2-1	TGCGCCAGCAGCCAAGTGCTCAGGGAAGCCTACAATGAGCAGTTCTTC	CASSQVLREAYNEQFF
TRBV29-1	NA	NA	11	TRBJ1-1	TGCAGCGGAAGTCTACGGAGCGAAGCTTTCTTT	CSGSLRSEAFF
TRBV6-2/TRBV6-3	few	TRBD2	17	TRBJ2-5	TGTGCCAGCAGGCGTCCTAGCGGCCAAGAATTCCGAGAGACCCAGTACTTC	CASRRPSGQEFRETQYF
TRBV29-1	NA	TRBD2	13	TRBJ2-1	TGCAGCGTTGGCATCGGGACTACAATTGAGCAGTTCTTC	CSVGIGTTIEQFF
TRBV28	NA	TRBD1	14	TRBJ2-2	TGTGCCAGCAGCGTGACAGGGAAAACCGGGGAGCTGTTTTTT	CASSVTGKTGELFF
TRBV2	few	NA	11	TRBJ2-1	TGTGCCAGCGACAGGGAGGATGAGCAGTTCTTC	CASDREDEQFF
TRBV4-2	few	TRBD2	15	TRBJ2-7	TGTGCCAGCAGCCGGACTAGCGGGAAGATCTACGAGCAGTACTTC	CASSRTSGKIYEQYF
TRBV15	NA	NA	16	TRBJ2-7	TGTGCCACCAGCAGAGATTTGAGGACACACGGCAACGAGCAGTACTTC	CATSRDLRTHGNEQYF
TRBV24-1	NA	NA	14	TRBJ2-5	TGTGCCACCAGCCCAGACAGGACGGAAGAGACCCAGTACTTC	CATSPDRTEETQYF
TRBV12-3/TRBV12-4	few	NA	13	TRBJ2-3	TGTGCCAGCAGTCGCGTGCGGGGAGATACGCAGTATTTT	CASSRVRGDTQYF
TRBV24-1	NA	NA	16	TRBJ2-1	TGTGCCACCAGTGACATGACTAGGAGTAACTACAATGAGCAGTTCTTC	CATSDMTRSNYNEQFF
TRBV27	NA	NA	15	TRBJ2-7	TGTGCCAGTATGCCCGGGGACACTTGGACCTACGAGCAGTACTTC	CASMPGDTWTYEQYF
TRBV30	few	NA	13	TRBJ1-5	TGTGCCTTGTCACAGGATAGCAATCAGCCCCAGCATTTT	CALSQDSNQPQHF
TRBV20-1	NA	NA	15	TRBJ2-5	TGCAGTGCTAGTGGAGTTTCAAGACTTCAAGAGACCCAGTACTTC	CSASGVSRLQETQYF